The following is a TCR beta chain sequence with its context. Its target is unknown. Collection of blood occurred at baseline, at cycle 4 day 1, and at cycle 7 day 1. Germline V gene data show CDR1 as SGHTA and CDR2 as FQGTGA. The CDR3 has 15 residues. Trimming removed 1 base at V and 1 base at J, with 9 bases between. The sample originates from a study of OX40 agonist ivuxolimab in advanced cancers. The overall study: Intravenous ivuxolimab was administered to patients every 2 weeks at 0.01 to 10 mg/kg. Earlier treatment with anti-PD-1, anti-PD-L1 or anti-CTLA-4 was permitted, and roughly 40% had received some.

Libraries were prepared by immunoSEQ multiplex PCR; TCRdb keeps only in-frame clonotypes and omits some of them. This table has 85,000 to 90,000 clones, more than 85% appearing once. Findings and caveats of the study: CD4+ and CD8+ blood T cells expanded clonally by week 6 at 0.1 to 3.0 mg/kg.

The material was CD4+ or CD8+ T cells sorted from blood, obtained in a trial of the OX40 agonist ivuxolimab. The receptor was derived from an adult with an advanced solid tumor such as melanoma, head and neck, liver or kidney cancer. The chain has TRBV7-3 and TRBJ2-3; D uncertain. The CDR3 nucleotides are TGTGCCAGCAGCTTAATGGCTGTCCGCACAGATACGCAGTATTTT. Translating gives CASSLMAVRTDTQYF.